This passage covers 14 T cell receptor beta chains from one sample sequenced in a study of beta chain features in type 1 diabetes. Sequenced material consisted of expressed TCRB transcripts (all of the isolated RNA was reverse transcribed). Data came from immunoSEQ multiplex PCR; TCRdb stores just in-frame clones and leaves some out. The table lists roughly 60,000 clones, around three fifths of them singletons. The specimen was Tregs from blood. The receptors were sampled from a woman aged 18-29 years in good health.

The J gene is TRBJ2-7, the V gene TRBV27; 9 bases line up with TRBD1. V lost 9 bases and J lost 0; bases outside the gene matches: 9. Germline CDR1 reads MNHEY; CDR2 reads SMNVEV (reference sequence). This CDR3 comprises 15 residues. CDR3: CASGGQGLGSYEQYF. The CDR3, as DNA: TGTGCCAGTGGGGGACAGGGTTTAGGCTCCTACGAGCAGTACTTC.

V is TRBV6-5 and J is TRBJ2-3; TRBD2 matches at 9 bases. Germline trimming cut 4 bases from V and 1 base from J; bases unmatched to any gene: 6. This CDR3 has 16 residues. Germline CDR1 and CDR2: MNHEY and SVGAGI. The DNA of the CDR3 is TGTGCCAGCAGTTCCCCCCGCGGGGGGGGCACAGATACGCAGTATTTT. Amino acid sequence: CASSSPRGGGTDTQYF.

This clone showed up just a few times. The rearrangement joins TRBV10-3 to TRBJ2-7; D perhaps matches TRBD2 (7 bases). The ends were cut back, 3 bases at V and 3 bases at J, with 18 bases in the middle. The germline V gene has CDR1 ENHRY and CDR2 SYGVKD. The CDR3 sequence is 16 residues long. Here the CDR3 reads CAISDPLGGGSYEQYF. The CDR3 bases are TGTGCCATCAGTGATCCCCTAGGGGGAGGGAGCTACGAGCAGTACTTC.

This clone appeared a few times. V usage is TRBV29-1 and J usage is TRBJ2-7; a possible D gene is TRBD1 (6 bases). CDR1 SQVTM and CDR2 ANQGSEA come from the germline V gene. V was shortened by 5 bases and J by 6 bases, with 17 bases between the two germline ends. The CDR3 runs to 13 residues. The CDR3 nucleotides are TGCAGCGTTAAACCCTCGGCGGACAGCGAGCAGTACTTC. Translated: CSVKPSADSEQYF.

For the CDR3, the DNA is TGTGCCTTACAGCAATCCCAAAATTCACCCCTCCACTTT. It encodes CALQQSQNSPLHF. J is TRBJ1-6 and V is TRBV30, with no clear D. Germline V gives CDR1 GTSNPN, CDR2 SVGIG (reference sequence). V shed 7 bases and J shed 7 bases, with 14 bases lying between them. This CDR3 comprises 13 residues.

The rearrangement joins TRBV6-1 to TRBJ1-6; TRBD1 matches at 9 bases. V lost 4 bases and J lost 7; bases outside the gene matches: 11. CDR1 MNHNS and CDR2 SASEGT come from the germline V gene. CDR3 length: 17 residues. CDR3 sequence: CASSGIVRDRANSPLHF. CDR3 nucleotide sequence: TGTGCCAGCAGTGGGATCGTCCGGGACAGGGCCAATTCACCCCTCCACTTT.

This clone was seen only once. The chain recombines TRBV5-6 with TRBJ1-2; unclear D gene. This CDR3 is built from 13 residues. Trimming took 4 bases from V and 2 from J, leaving 9 bases between them. CDR1 SGHDT and CDR2 YYEEEE come from the germline V gene. Here the CDR3 reads CASSPGRNYGYTF. The CDR3 bases are TGTGCCAGCAGCCCAGGAAGGAACTATGGCTACACCTTC.

The gene calls are TRBV11-2 and TRBJ2-5, with a possible D match to TRBD1 (7 bases). V dropped 1 base and J dropped 4 bases, with 13 bases sitting between them. CDR3 length: 15 amino acids. In germline, CDR1 is SGHAT, CDR2 FQNNGV. CDR3 residues: CASSLGSGGLETQYF. Here the CDR3 DNA reads TGTGCCAGCAGCTTAGGTTCAGGGGGACTAGAGACCCAGTACTTC.

V usage is TRBV7-9 and J usage is TRBJ2-5, with 7 nucleotides matching TRBD1. Germline V gives CDR1 SEHNR, CDR2 FQNEAQ (reference sequence). This CDR3 contains 13 residues. The CDR3 protein is CAAATRDRETQYF. The CDR3, as DNA: TGTGCTGCGGCAACCCGGGACAGAGAGACCCAGTACTTC.

The V call is TRBV5-1, the J call TRBJ1-1; no firm D call. Looked up from germline, CDR1 is SGHRS and CDR2 is YFSETQ. Trimming took off 0 bases at V and 1 base at J, with 4 bases between the two ends. CDR3 length: 13 residues. The CDR3 is CASSLAGNTEAFF. DNA of the CDR3: TGCGCCAGCAGCTTGGCCGGGAACACTGAAGCTTTCTTT. The full variable domain, its missing parts supplied by reference TRBV5-1 and TRBJ1-1, is KAGVTQTPRYLIKTRGQQVTLSCSPISGHRSVSWYQQTPGQGLQFLFEYFSETQRNKGNFPGRFSGRQFSNSRSEMNVSTLELGDSALYLCASSLAGNTEAFFGQGTRLTVV.

V and J are TRBV5-1 and TRBJ2-3, with TRBD2 identical over 8 bases. The J segment lost 2 bases and the V segment lost 1 base, leaving 9 bases of the junction unmatched. The CDR3 has 17 residues. Germline V gene sequence: CDR1 SGHRS, CDR2 YFSETQ. In DNA, the CDR3 is TGCGCCAGCAGCTTGAGGACGGTAGCGGGGACCACAGATACGCAGTATTTT. It is translated as CASSLRTVAGTTDTQYF.

The chain is built from TRBV19 and TRBJ2-2; tentatively, D is TRBD2 (6 bases). The CDR3 extends over 14 amino acids. The germline gives CDR1 LNHDA, CDR2 SQIVND (reference sequence). Trimming stripped 2 bases from V and 8 bases from J, with 12 bases between. For the CDR3, the DNA is TGTGCCAGTAGTATAACTCGGGGGTTGGGGGAGCTGTTTTTT. Amino acids: CASSITRGLGELFF. The complete variable domain, with remaining parts taken from reference TRBV19 and TRBJ2-2, reads DGGITQSPKYLFRKEGQNVTLSCEQNLNHDAMYWYRQDPGQGLRLIYYSQIVNDFQKGDIAEGYSVSREKKESFPLTVTSAQKNPTAFYLCASSITRGLGELFFGEGSRLTVL.

This clone was seen more than once but under ten times. V and J are TRBV5-1 and TRBJ2-2, with TRBD2 matching 12 bases. Germline CDR1 is SGHRS and CDR2 is YFSETQ. This CDR3 is built from 15 residues. Germline trimming cut 1 base from V and 5 bases from J; bases unmatched to any gene: 0. The CDR3 DNA is TGCGCCAGCAGCTTGACTAGCGGGAGGACCGGGGAGCTGTTTTTT. As protein: CASSLTSGRTGELFF.

This sequence joins TRBV7-2 and TRBJ2-7, with 7 bases identical to TRBD2. The CDR3 totals 15 residues. Losses at the gene ends were 5 bases for V and 0 bases for J; bases not matched to a gene: 7. The germline gives CDR1 SGHTA, CDR2 FQGNSA. CDR3 residues: CASSLRTRTSYEQYF. The CDR3 DNA follows: TGTGCCAGCAGCCTTCGGACTAGAACCTCCTACGAGCAGTACTTC.